This TCR beta chain comes out of a study of CDR3 diversity in severe acne. This clonotype turned up a few times. One entry per CDR3 protein results from TCRdb running MiXCR on the PCR reads. The sample lists over 85,000 distinct CDR3 sequences, roughly 51% seen once, with roughly an eighth in the top ten. This CDR3 region has 16 residues. V was shortened by 1 base and J by 1 base, with 8 bases between the two germline ends. CDR1 is SGHDN and CDR2 is FVKESK in the germline V gene. This rearrangement joins TRBV14 to TRBJ2-6; perhaps D is TRBD1 or TRBD2 (5 bases each). Source material: blood. The receptor's source is a male donor with acne. The CDR3 nucleotides read TGTGCCAGCAGCCAAGTTGGGGGTTCTGGGGCCAACGTCCTGACTTTC. This gives the protein CASSQVGGSGANVLTF.